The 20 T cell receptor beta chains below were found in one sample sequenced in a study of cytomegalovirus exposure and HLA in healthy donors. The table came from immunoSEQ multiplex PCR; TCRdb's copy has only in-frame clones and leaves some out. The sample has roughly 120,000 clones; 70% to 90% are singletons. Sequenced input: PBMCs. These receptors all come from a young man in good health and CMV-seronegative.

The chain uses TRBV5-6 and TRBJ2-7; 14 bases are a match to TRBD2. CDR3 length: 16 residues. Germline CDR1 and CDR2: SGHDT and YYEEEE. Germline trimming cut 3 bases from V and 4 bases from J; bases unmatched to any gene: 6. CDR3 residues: CASSWGTSGRGYEQYF. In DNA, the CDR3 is TGTGCCAGCAGCTGGGGGACTAGCGGGAGAGGGTACGAGCAGTACTTC.

The chain's CDR3 is CASSLGQTRPATNEKLFF. The CDR3 bases are TGTGCCAGCTCACTAGGACAGACGAGACCTGCAACTAATGAAAAACTGTTTTTT. The chain has TRBV18 and TRBJ1-4; TRBD1 might be the D (6 bases). V lost 4 bases to trimming and J lost 0 bases, with 18 bases between them. Per germline, CDR1 KGHSH and CDR2 LQKENI. The CDR3 covers 18 residues.

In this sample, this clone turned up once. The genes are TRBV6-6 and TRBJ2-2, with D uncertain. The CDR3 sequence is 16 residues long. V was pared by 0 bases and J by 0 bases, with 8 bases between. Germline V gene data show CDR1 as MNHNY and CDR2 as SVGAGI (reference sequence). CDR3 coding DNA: TGTGCCAGCAGTTACTCGCGGTCCGCGAACACCGGGGAGCTGTTTTTT. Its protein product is CASSYSRSANTGELFF.

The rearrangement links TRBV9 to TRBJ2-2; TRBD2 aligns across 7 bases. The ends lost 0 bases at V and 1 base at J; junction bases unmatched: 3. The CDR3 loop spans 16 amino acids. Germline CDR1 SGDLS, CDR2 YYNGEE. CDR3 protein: CASSVGPSGNTGELFF. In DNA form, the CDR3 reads TGTGCCAGCAGCGTAGGCCCTAGCGGGAACACCGGGGAGCTGTTTTTT.

This CDR3 is CASSTPGTEETQYF. The CDR3 DNA reads as TGTGCCAGCAGTACCCCCGGGACAGAGGAGACCCAGTACTTC. The genes are TRBV28 and TRBJ2-5, with 7 bases fitting TRBD1. CDR3 length equals 14 residues. With 5 bases clipped from V and 5 bases from J, the junction kept 8 bases outside the gene matches. CDR1 and CDR2 (germline): MDHEN, SYDVKM. Based on the CDR3 plus reference TRBV28 and TRBJ2-5, the full variable domain is DVKVTQSSRYLVKRTGEKVFLECVQDMDHENMFWYRQDPGLGLRLIYFSYDVKMKEKGDIPEGYSVSREKKERFSLILESASTNQTSMYLCASSTPGTEETQYFGPGTRLLVL.

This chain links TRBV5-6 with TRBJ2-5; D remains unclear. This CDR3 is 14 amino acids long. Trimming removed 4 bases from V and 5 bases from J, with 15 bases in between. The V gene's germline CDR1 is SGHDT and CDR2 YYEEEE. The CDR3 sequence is CASSHASLRETQYF. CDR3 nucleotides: TGTGCCAGCAGCCACGCCTCCCTACGCGAGACCCAGTACTTC.

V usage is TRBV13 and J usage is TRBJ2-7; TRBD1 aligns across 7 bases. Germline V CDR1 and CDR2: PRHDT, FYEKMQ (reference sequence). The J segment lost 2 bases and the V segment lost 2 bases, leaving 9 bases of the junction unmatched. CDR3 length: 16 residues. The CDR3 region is CASSLYRSGQTYEQYF. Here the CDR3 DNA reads TGTGCCAGCAGCTTATATCGATCGGGACAGACCTACGAGCAGTACTTC.

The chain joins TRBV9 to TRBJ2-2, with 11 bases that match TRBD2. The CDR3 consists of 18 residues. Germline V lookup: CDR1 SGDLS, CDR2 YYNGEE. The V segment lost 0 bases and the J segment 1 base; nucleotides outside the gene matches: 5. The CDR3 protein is CASSVGVSGRGNTGELFF. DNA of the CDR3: TGTGCCAGCAGCGTAGGGGTTAGCGGGAGGGGGAACACCGGGGAGCTGTTTTTT.

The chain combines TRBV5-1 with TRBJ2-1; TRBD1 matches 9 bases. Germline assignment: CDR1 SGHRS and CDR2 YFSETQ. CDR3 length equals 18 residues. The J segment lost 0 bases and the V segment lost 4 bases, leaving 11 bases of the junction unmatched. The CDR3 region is CASSQSRDRASSYNEQFF. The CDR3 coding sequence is TGCGCCAGCAGCCAATCGAGGGACAGGGCGAGCTCCTACAATGAGCAGTTCTTC.

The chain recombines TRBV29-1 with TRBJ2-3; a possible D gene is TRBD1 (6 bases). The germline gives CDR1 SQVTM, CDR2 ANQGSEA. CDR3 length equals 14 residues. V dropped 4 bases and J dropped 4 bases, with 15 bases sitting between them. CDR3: CSVAYPTGSDTQYF. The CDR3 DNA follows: TGCAGCGTTGCTTATCCGACAGGTTCAGATACGCAGTATTTT.

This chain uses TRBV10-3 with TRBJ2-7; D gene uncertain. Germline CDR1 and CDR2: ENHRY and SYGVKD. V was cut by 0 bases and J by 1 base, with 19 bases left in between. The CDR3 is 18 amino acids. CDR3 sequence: CAISESTLKNYWSYEQYF. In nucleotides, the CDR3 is TGTGCCATCAGTGAGTCGACGCTGAAAAACTATTGGTCCTACGAGCAGTACTTC.

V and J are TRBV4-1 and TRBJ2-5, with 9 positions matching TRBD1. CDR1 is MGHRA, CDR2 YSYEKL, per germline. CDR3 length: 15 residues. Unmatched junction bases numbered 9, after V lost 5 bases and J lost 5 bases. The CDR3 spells CASSFARTGVETQYF. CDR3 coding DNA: TGCGCCAGCAGCTTCGCTCGGACAGGGGTCGAGACCCAGTACTTC.

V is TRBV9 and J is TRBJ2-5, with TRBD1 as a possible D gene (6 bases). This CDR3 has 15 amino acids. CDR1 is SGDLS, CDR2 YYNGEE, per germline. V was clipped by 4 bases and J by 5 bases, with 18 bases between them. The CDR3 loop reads CASSLQGQNGETQYF. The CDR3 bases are TGTGCCAGCAGCCTACAAGGACAGAACGGGGAGACCCAGTACTTC.

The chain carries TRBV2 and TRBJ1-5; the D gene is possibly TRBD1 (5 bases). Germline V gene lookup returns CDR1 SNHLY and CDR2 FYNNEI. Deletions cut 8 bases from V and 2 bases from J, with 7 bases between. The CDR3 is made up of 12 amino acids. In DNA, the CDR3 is TGTGCCAGCGGACAAGGCAATCAGCCCCAGCATTTT. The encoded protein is CASGQGNQPQHF. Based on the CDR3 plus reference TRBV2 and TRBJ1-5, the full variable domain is EPEVTQTPSHQVTQMGQEVILRCVPISNHLYFYWYRQILGQKVEFLVSFYNNEISEKSEIFDDQFSVERPDGSNFTLKIRSTKLEDSAMYFCASGQGNQPQHFGDGTRLSIL.

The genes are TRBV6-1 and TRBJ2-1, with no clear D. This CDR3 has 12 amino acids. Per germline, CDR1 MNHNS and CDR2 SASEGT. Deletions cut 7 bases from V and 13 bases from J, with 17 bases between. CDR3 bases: TGTGCCAGCACCCAATACTCCCCCGCCCAGTTCTTC. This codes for CASTQYSPAQFF.

Here the CDR3 reads CASSLFRGNTEAFF. CDR3 DNA sequence: TGTGCCAGCTCCCTCTTCAGGGGGAACACTGAAGCTTTCTTT. The chain links TRBV6-1 to TRBJ1-1; a weak D match, TRBD1 (6 bases). Germline-derived CDR1 and CDR2 are MNHNS and SASEGT. Trimming removed 8 bases at V and 1 base at J, with 14 bases between. The CDR3 runs to 14 residues.

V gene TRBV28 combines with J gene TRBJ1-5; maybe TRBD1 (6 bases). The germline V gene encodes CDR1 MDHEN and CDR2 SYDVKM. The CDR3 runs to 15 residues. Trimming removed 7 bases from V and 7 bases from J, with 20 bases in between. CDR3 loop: CASNQLDRSSQPQHF. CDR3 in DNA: TGTGCCAGCAACCAATTAGACAGGTCGAGCCAGCCCCAGCATTTT. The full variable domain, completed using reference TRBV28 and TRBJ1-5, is DVKVTQSSRYLVKRTGEKVFLECVQDMDHENMFWYRQDPGLGLRLIYFSYDVKMKEKGDIPEGYSVSREKKERFSLILESASTNQTSMYLCASNQLDRSSQPQHFGDGTRLSIL.

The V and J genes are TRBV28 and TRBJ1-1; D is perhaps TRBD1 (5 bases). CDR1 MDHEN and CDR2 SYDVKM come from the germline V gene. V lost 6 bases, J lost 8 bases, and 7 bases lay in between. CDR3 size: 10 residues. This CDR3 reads CASRGGEAFF. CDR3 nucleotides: TGTGCCAGCAGGGGGGGGGAAGCTTTCTTT.

For the CDR3, the DNA is TGTGCCAGCAGCCCCACCCGGGGAGGGTACGAGGGCTACACCTTC. As protein: CASSPTRGGYEGYTF. The gene calls are TRBV11-2 and TRBJ1-2, with unresolved D. V was cut by 5 bases and J by 8 bases, with 21 bases left in between. Germline V CDR1 and CDR2: SGHAT, FQNNGV. This CDR3 has 15 amino acids.

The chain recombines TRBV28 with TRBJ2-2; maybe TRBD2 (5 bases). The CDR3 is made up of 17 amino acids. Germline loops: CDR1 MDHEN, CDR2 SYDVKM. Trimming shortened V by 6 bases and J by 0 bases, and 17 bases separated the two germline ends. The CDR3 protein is CASSSPGLQPNTGELFF. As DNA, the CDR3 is TGTGCCAGCAGCTCGCCCGGACTGCAACCGAACACCGGGGAGCTGTTTTTT. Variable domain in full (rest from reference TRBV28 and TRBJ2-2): DVKVTQSSRYLVKRTGEKVFLECVQDMDHENMFWYRQDPGLGLRLIYFSYDVKMKEKGDIPEGYSVSREKKERFSLILESASTNQTSMYLCASSSPGLQPNTGELFFGEGSRLTVL.